These T cell receptor beta chains were read from a single sample in a study of T-cell reconstitution after alpha-beta-depleted transplantation in children. TCRdb re-derived calls from the PCR reads in MiXCR, one entry per CDR3 protein. The table records about 240,000 distinct CDR3 sequences, roughly 25% of them present only once. Sequenced material: PBMCs, taken before TCRalphabeta/CD19-depleted stem cell transplant. The receptors derive from a girl aged 2-9 years with Fanconi anemia, due to receive a stem cell transplant. CDR3s include the opening cysteine and the closing phenylalanine or tryptophan. The D gene is left open where the match is weak. Only part of the rows carry a size: once, few, many, or a class if the clone is expanded.

TRBJ2-1,.,TRBV12-3/TRBV12-4,.,CASASSYNEQFF,TGTGCCAGCGCTTCATCGTACAATGAGCAGTTCTTC
TRBJ2-5,many,TRBV28,TRBD1,CASSFERDSEEETQYF,TGTGCCAGCAGTTTTGAGAGGGACAGTGAAGAGGAGACCCAGTACTTC
TRBJ1-1,many,TRBV7-2,.,CASSLAGAWNTEAFF,TGTGCCAGCAGCTTAGCGGGGGCGTGGAACACTGAAGCTTTCTTT
TRBJ2-7,.,TRBV7-6,TRBD2,CASSRGGLAGLQYF,TGTGCCAGCAGTCGTGGGGGACTAGCGGGTCTGCAGTACTTC
TRBJ2-1,few,TRBV29-1,.,CSTKGNNEQFF,TGCAGCACTAAGGGGAACAATGAGCAGTTCTTC
TRBJ2-7,many,TRBV4-2,.,CASSQGSYYEQYF,TGTGCCAGCAGCCAAGGGAGCTACTACGAGCAGTACTTC
TRBJ2-7,many,TRBV20-1,.,CSPRDSPYEQYF,TGCAGTCCCCGGGACTCCCCCTACGAGCAGTACTTC
TRBJ2-1,.,TRBV20-1,TRBD2,CSARARLAISEQFF,TGCAGTGCTAGGGCCCGACTAGCAATATCTGAGCAGTTCTTC
TRBJ1-1,many,TRBV5-1,.,CASSLEEAHTEAFF,TGCGCCAGCAGCTTGGAAGAGGCGCACACTGAAGCTTTCTTT
TRBJ2-3,.,TRBV29-1,.,CSARPRQGTDTQYF,TGCAGCGCTCGGCCGCGGCAGGGCACAGATACGCAGTATTTT
TRBJ2-5,few,TRBV7-3,.,CASSFSAQETQYF,TGTGCCAGCAGCTTTAGCGCCCAAGAGACCCAGTACTTC
TRBJ2-1,many,TRBV4-2,TRBD2,CASSQDWAGLAIGEQFF,TGTGCCAGCAGCCAAGATTGGGCGGGACTAGCGATAGGTGAGCAGTTCTTC
TRBJ2-7,.,TRBV14,.,CASSQAFAHSSYEQYF,TGTGCCAGCAGCCAAGCTTTCGCCCACTCCTCCTACGAGCAGTACTTC
TRBJ2-3,.,TRBV7-9,.,CASSHEGWVTDTQYF,TGTGCCAGCAGCCATGAGGGTTGGGTCACAGATACGCAGTATTTT
TRBJ2-1,few,TRBV5-1,.,CASSLGVSSYNEQFF,TGCGCCAGCAGCTTGGGGGTTAGCTCCTACAATGAGCAGTTCTTC
TRBJ2-1,few,TRBV4-1,TRBD1,CASSPRQGLNEQFF,TGCGCCAGCAGCCCCCGACAGGGCCTCAATGAGCAGTTCTTC
TRBJ2-1,once,TRBV11-2,TRBD2,CASSLTTSGAYNEQFF,TGTGCCAGCAGCTTGACCACTAGCGGGGCCTACAATGAGCAGTTCTTC
TRBJ2-1,few,TRBV20-1,.,CSARGPPNEQFF,TGCAGTGCTAGAGGTCCCCCCAATGAGCAGTTCTTC
TRBJ2-1,once,TRBV25-1,.,CASSEYFGAGFINEQFF,TGTGCCAGCAGTGAATATTTCGGTGCGGGGTTCATCAATGAGCAGTTCTTC
TRBJ2-3,few,TRBV20-1,TRBD2,CSAVAGGISTDTQYF,TGCAGTGCTGTAGCGGGAGGGATTAGCACAGATACGCAGTATTTT
TRBJ2-7,.,TRBV11-1,.,CASSTHYEQYF,TGTGCCAGCAGCACGCATTACGAGCAGTACTTC
TRBJ2-6,many,TRBV29-1,.,CSVVGGSGANVLTF,TGCAGCGTTGTAGGGGGCTCTGGGGCCAACGTCCTGACTTTC